The clone carrying this TCR beta chain was observed many times. Antigen unknown. The data stem from a study of T cell repertoires in cytomegalovirus infection. As for the study in general: Well-studied HLA-B-restricted epitopes and recently identified HLA-C-restricted epitopes of CMV were both used in the study.

Study conclusions and caveats: The ex vivo response showed dominance by HLA-C-restricted CMV-specific TCR beta clonotypes.

TCRdb independently ran MiXCR on the reads; one entry per CDR3 protein. The sample lists about a million distinct CDR3 sequences; around 29% were seen once. The input for sequencing was cultured CD8+ T cells from PBMCs, taken from culture after CMV antigen stimulation. This clonotype originated in a human donor in good health (CMV status not recorded). Some clones in this sample may be carry-over from other donors' samples.

The CDR3 DNA reads as TGTGCCAGCAGCATCGGACAGGGATGGACAGATACGCAGTATTTT. It yields the protein CASSIGQGWTDTQYF. This chain connects TRBV7-6 to TRBJ2-3; 8 nucleotides match TRBD1. J lost 3 bases, V lost 5 bases, and 7 bases had no gene match. The CDR3 has 15 amino acids. The germline gives CDR1 SGHVS, CDR2 FNYEAQ.